This TCR beta chain was identified in a study of blood T cells in healthy people across ages (dated by TCRdb to about 2015). Looking at the study overall: Template switching captured roughly one uniquely barcoded TCR beta cDNA molecule per two T cells in model experiments. Using deep sequencing normalized with unique cDNA molecular identifiers, the study measured how TCR beta repertoire diversity changes with age. To avoid experimental bias, donors of different ages were spread randomly across the sequencing lanes. For two donors (one aged 18 to 29 and one aged 80 or older), the study analyzed two additional independent replicas of 1 million unique cDNA reads from the same blood draw. The donors were divided into four age groups: young (average approximately 16 years), middle-aged (about 39), aged (approximately 62) and long-lived (more than 75).

Worth noting for this clonotype: Its antigen is still unknown. No much larger clone exists at a distance of one base, and base qualities are not known.

The CDR3 spans 14 residues, from the cysteine through the phenylalanine. Left in the record is the CDR3 DNA by itself, 42 bases read in frame from the first base. At the junction V is shortened by 6 bases and J by 3 bases, with 14 bases in between. CDR1 and CDR2, looked up from the germline V gene, are MNHEY and SVGAGI. Donors were 39 systemically healthy Caucasian individuals from Russia aged roughly 6 to 95 years. Roughly 9.5 milliliters of peripheral blood were drawn from each donor into EDTA-treated Vacutainer tubes. Ficoll-Paque density-gradient centrifugation was used to isolate PBMCs, with at least 6.5 million per sample. Total RNA, at least 6 micrograms per sample, was extracted from PBMCs with Trizol reagent. Naive CD45RAhigh/CD27high T cell percentages were measured by flow cytometry on a PBMC aliquot from every donor. Study-wide conclusions, independent of this receptor: Conclusive comparison of naive and antigen-experienced compartments was prevented by the profiling of bulk unsorted PBMCs. Compared with the aged group, the long-lived group had more naive CD4+ T cells, fewer expanded clones and increased TCR diversity, suggesting age selection. Because donor CMV infection status was unknown, age-related changes in expanded clonotypes were potentially confounded. As age increased, observed TCR beta diversity per million T cells dropped in a roughly linear way, and a significant reduction was already evident by age 40. The percentage of naive T cells measured by flow cytometry correlated strongly with observed TCR beta diversity. Estimates of total diversity based on one million sequenced T cells were regarded as lower bounds and as underestimates.

To prepare the library, 5' RACE was applied. For sequencing, an Illumina HiSeq 2500 was employed. A second about 7 to 12 cycle PCR used a sample-barcoded 5' primer and a J-beta primer mix. A unique molecular identifier was introduced onto each TCR beta cDNA molecule by a template-switch 5' adaptor carrying 12 random nucleotides. Each sample yielded at least 3 million CDR3-containing paired-end reads. The Mint cDNA synthesis kit, primed by a TRBC-specific oligonucleotide, was used to synthesize first-strand cDNA from all RNA. All cDNA was treated with uracil-DNA glycosylase and then went through a first 18-cycle PCR with the universal primers M1SS and BC2_uni_R. Turning to the authors' computational methods: Normalization of each sample was performed by random selection of 1 million high-quality reads, each carrying a distinct molecular identifier. Instead of being binned into consensus sequences, reads with shared molecular identifiers were discarded. CDR3 identification, clonotype clustering and error correction used MiTCR with a Q25 quality threshold and the strictest error-elimination algorithm. A nonparametric unseen species model with Euler transformation was used to estimate a lower bound on total TCR beta diversity. The public reads were reprocessed in TCRdb via fastp at Q25 and MiXCR, keeping in-frame beta chains. Duplicate CDR3 protein sequences are folded into a single record with the most common DNA and genes. TCRdb assigned the V and J calls; the authors' analysis was not used. The table for this sample lists around 1,500,000 distinct CDR3 sequences; approximately 38% of them were counted only once. Of the sample, 7.9% falls within the top ten clones.

In this chain, TRBV6-5 is recombined with TRBJ1-2, with TRBD1 as a weak D call on 6 bases. Sequenced sample: blood. The sequence was obtained from a woman aged 18-29 years in good health. The CDR3 reads as follows: CASRWMTGDYGYTF. The DNA sequence reads TGTGCCAGCAGATGGATGACAGGAGACTATGGCTACACCTTC.